These T cell receptor beta chains were read from a single sample in a study of cytomegalovirus exposure and HLA in healthy donors. Sequenced by immunoSEQ multiplex PCR; TCRdb stores in-frame clones only, minus some. The table has roughly 130,000 clones, roughly 90% seen once; the top ten hold about 1.5%. The specimen was PBMCs. The receptors derive from a man between 25 and 39 years old in good health and CMV-seronegative. CDR3s include the opening cysteine and the closing phenylalanine or tryptophan. A D gene is named only where the DNA matches it firmly. Rows may omit the clone size; those that give it use once, few, many or a size class.

clone_size	d_call	v_call	j_call	cdr3_aa	cdr3_nt
once	TRBD1	TRBV11-2	TRBJ1-3	CASSFPGQGGNTIYF	TGTGCCAGCAGCTTTCCGGGACAGGGTGGAAACACCATATATTTT
few	TRBD1	TRBV7-2	TRBJ1-4	CASSFSWNGQGGEDEKLFF	TGTGCCAGCAGCTTTTCGTGGAACGGACAGGGGGGTGAGGATGAAAAACTGTTTTTT
.	.	TRBV6-6	TRBJ2-5	CASSYGPGSRETQYF	TGTGCCAGCAGTTATGGTCCAGGGTCCAGAGAGACCCAGTACTTC
.	.	TRBV5-6	TRBJ2-7	CASSSGGWYEQYF	TGTGCCAGCAGCTCGGGGGGCTGGTACGAGCAGTACTTC
.	TRBD1	TRBV9	TRBJ2-7	CASSVRDSYSISEQYF	TGTGCCAGCAGCGTCCGGGACAGCTACTCTATCTCAGAGCAGTACTTC
.	.	TRBV4-3	TRBJ1-1	CASSPARGLNTEAFF	TGCGCCAGCAGCCCAGCGCGGGGGCTGAACACTGAAGCTTTCTTT
.	.	TRBV29-1	TRBJ1-2	CSVEDPPGNYGYTF	TGCAGCGTTGAAGATCCACCAGGGAACTATGGCTACACCTTC
.	.	TRBV9	TRBJ2-2	CASSVVGAGELFF	TGTGCCAGCAGCGTAGTGGGAGCCGGGGAGCTGTTTTTT
.	.	TRBV2	TRBJ1-3	CASTKSISGNTIYF	TGTGCCAGCACCAAGAGTATCTCTGGAAACACCATATATTTT
.	.	TRBV7-9	TRBJ1-1	CASSPAGESNTEAFF	TGTGCCAGCAGCCCGGCGGGGGAGTCGAACACTGAAGCTTTCTTT
.	TRBD1	TRBV7-3	TRBJ1-2	CASSLRDRGLFGYTF	TGTGCCAGCAGCTTACGGGACAGGGGGCTTTTTGGCTACACCTTC
.	TRBD1	TRBV27	TRBJ2-5	CSSRRILGTEEETQYF	TGTTCCAGCAGAAGGATACTAGGGACAGAGGAAGAGACCCAGTACTTC
.	.	TRBV5-4	TRBJ2-3	CASNLSSTDTQYF	TGTGCCAGCAACTTGTCAAGCACAGATACGCAGTATTTT
.	.	TRBV5-1	TRBJ1-1	CASSFRAGSTEAFF	TGCGCCAGCAGCTTTCGGGCGGGGAGCACTGAAGCTTTCTTT
.	TRBD2	TRBV5-6	TRBJ2-3	CAALLAGFPDTQYF	TGTGCCGCACTACTAGCGGGGTTCCCCGATACGCAGTATTTT
.	TRBD1	TRBV23-1	TRBJ1-2	CASRPQGAGGYTF	TGCGCCAGCAGACCGCAGGGGGCGGGTGGCTACACCTTC
.	TRBD1	TRBV10-3	TRBJ1-5	CAISPGQVQPQHF	TGTGCCATCAGCCCGGGACAGGTGCAACCCCAGCATTTT
.	.	TRBV6-6	TRBJ1-2	CASSYSFEGVDGYTF	TGTGCCAGCAGTTACTCGTTCGAGGGGGTAGATGGCTACACCTTC
once	TRBD1	TRBV5-4	TRBJ2-7	CASSSDRTGPIYEQYF	TGTGCCAGCAGCTCCGACCGGACAGGGCCTATCTACGAGCAGTACTTC
.	.	TRBV5-6	TRBJ2-2	CASSLGSEGELFF	TGTGCCAGCAGCTTGGGTAGCGAGGGGGAGCTGTTTTTT
.	.	TRBV25-1	TRBJ2-1	CASSAVRGALDNEQFF	TGTGCCAGCAGTGCTGTACGTGGGGCGCTGGACAATGAGCAGTTCTTC
few	TRBD1	TRBV7-2	TRBJ1-6	CASTLTGGSGSPLHF	TGTGCCAGCACCTTGACAGGGGGCAGCGGTTCACCCCTCCACTTT
.	.	TRBV6-5	TRBJ2-3	CASSPRGGDTDTQYF	TGTGCCAGCAGCCCCCGGGGCGGGGACACAGATACGCAGTATTTT
once	.	TRBV6-1	TRBJ1-3	CASALLITMDTIYF	TGTGCCAGCGCCTTATTGATCACTATGGACACCATATATTTT
.	TRBD2	TRBV10-3	TRBJ2-1	CAISGGGSGSYNNEQFF	TGTGCCATCAGTGGGGGCGGGAGCGGGAGTTATAACAATGAGCAGTTCTTC
.	.	TRBV2	TRBJ1-3	CASIREWSSGNTIYF	TGTGCCAGCATAAGAGAGTGGTCCTCTGGAAACACCATATATTTT
.	.	TRBV19	TRBJ1-4	CASSIQGVVNEKLFF	TGTGCCAGTAGTATCCAGGGTGTAGTCAATGAAAAACTGTTTTTT
once	.	TRBV28	TRBJ2-7	CASSPPRGNEQYF	TGTGCCAGCAGCCCCCCCCGGGGGAACGAGCAGTACTTC
.	.	TRBV13	TRBJ1-2	CASSLRWEGVIYTF	TGTGCCAGCAGCTTACGCTGGGAGGGGGTTATCTACACCTTC
.	TRBD1	TRBV11-2	TRBJ1-4	CASSSYQGGMEKLFF	TGTGCCAGCAGCTCTTATCAGGGGGGTATGGAAAAACTGTTTTTT
.	.	TRBV5-1	TRBJ2-1	CASSQGGEGGFGSYNEQFF	TGCGCCAGCAGCCAGGGAGGAGAGGGAGGTTTCGGCTCCTACAATGAGCAGTTCTTC
.	TRBD2	TRBV18	TRBJ2-1	CASSLASGDNEQFF	TGTGCCAGCTCACTAGCTAGCGGAGACAATGAGCAGTTCTTC
.	TRBD1	TRBV18	TRBJ1-6	CASSPDRVNSPLHF	TGTGCCAGCTCACCGGACAGGGTTAATTCACCCCTCCACTTT
.	.	TRBV14	TRBJ1-2	CASSFSQGGYTF	TGTGCCAGCAGCTTCAGTCAGGGGGGCTACACCTTC
.	.	TRBV4-3	TRBJ1-2	CASSQDRSSEWGYTF	TGCGCCAGCAGCCAAGATAGGTCCTCGGAGTGGGGCTACACCTTC
many	.	TRBV9	TRBJ1-2	CASSVGHPAGSYGYTF	TGTGCCAGCAGCGTAGGCCATCCAGCAGGGTCCTATGGCTACACCTTC
.	TRBD2	TRBV30	TRBJ2-3	CAWGLAGVRDTQYF	TGTGCCTGGGGACTAGCGGGAGTACGAGATACGCAGTATTTT
few	TRBD1	TRBV5-1	TRBJ2-7	CASSLEGGRSNEQYF	TGCGCCAGCAGCTTGGAAGGGGGCCGGTCAAACGAGCAGTACTTC
.	.	TRBV4-3	TRBJ2-2	CASGQRVTGELFF	TGCGCCAGCGGCCAGCGGGTCACCGGGGAGCTGTTTTTT
few	TRBD1	TRBV5-5	TRBJ2-3	CASSGTQGGKTDTQYF	TGTGCCAGCAGCGGTACACAGGGGGGTAAGACAGATACGCAGTATTTT
.	.	TRBV30	TRBJ1-2	CAWSPLNYGYTF	TGTGCCTGGAGTCCCCTCAACTATGGCTACACCTTC
.	.	TRBV4-1	TRBJ2-3	CASSQDKLDTQYF	TGCGCCAGCAGCCAAGATAAACTTGATACGCAGTATTTT